Listed here is a single T cell receptor (beta chain). Its antigen is undetermined. One entry per CDR3 protein, called by TCRdb with MiXCR from the 5' RACE reads. The repertoire consists of 400,000 or so distinct CDR3 sequences, with roughly 20% occurring once and the leading ten covering 8.4%. The sample is drawn from a study of T-cell memory formation after mild COVID-19. About the study: Each donor largely had its own TCR clusters.

Study-wide points: In pre-infection memory, a portion of responding clones appeared, which suggested that cross-reactive memory joined. Nothing showed for sure that second-wave clones peaking on day 37 were SARS-CoV-2 specific. Clones that got smaller from day 15 to 85 had even CD4/CD8, while clones growing later tipped toward CD4+.

V gave up 9 bases and J gave up 0 bases; unmatched junction bases: 6. CDR3 size: 15 residues. CDR1 and CDR2 (germline): KGHDR, SFDVKD. The clonotype was recovered from an adult woman who had mild COVID-19 (a few samples of this study predate the infection). Cell type and time point are not known. The chain employs TRBV24-1 and TRBJ1-3; 8 bases fit TRBD1. The sequenced sample was PBMCs or a T cell subset sorted from them (not recorded which). Here the CDR3 reads CATGGQADSGNTIYF. The CDR3 DNA follows: TGTGCCACCGGGGGACAGGCCGACTCTGGAAACACCATATATTTT.